This T cell receptor (beta chain) comes out of a study of T-cell reconstitution after alpha-beta-depleted transplantation in children. This clonotype was detected only a few times. Its antigen remains unidentified. Study results and limitations: Surviving thymic progenitors and recipient T cells were the source of high TCRbeta diversity at day 60 in some patients. The authors attributed T-cell counts and diversity one year after transplant mostly to newly produced T cells. Reportedly, alpha-beta T cells present about two months post-transplant originated from several hundred expanded clones of graft origin.

Molecular barcoding with unique molecular identifiers was used for the TCRbeta library. TCRdb reprocessed the PCR reads with MiXCR, giving one entry per CDR3 protein. The sample lists 900,000 or so distinct CDR3 sequences, around 15% seen once, with roughly 4.8% in the top ten. Germline V gene sequence: CDR1 DFQATT, CDR2 SNEGSKA (reference sequence). This CDR3 has 16 amino acids. V shed 4 bases and J 4 bases; nucleotides not matched to a gene: 9. The receptor comes from a male patient between 10 and 17 years old who had a stem cell transplant for acute lymphoblastic leukemia, so the T cells may come from the graft donor. The sample was PBMCs, mostly from graft donor cells, taken 360 days after TCRalphabeta/CD19-depleted stem cell transplant. The V and J genes are TRBV20-1 and TRBJ2-7; TRBD2 matches at 14 bases. CDR3 region: CSATKGTSGSWYEQYF. In DNA form, the CDR3 reads TGCAGTGCTACCAAGGGGACTAGCGGGAGTTGGTACGAGCAGTACTTC.